This is a list of T cell receptor beta chains from one sample in a study of T cell responses to AZD1222 COVID-19 vaccine. Assay: immunoSEQ multiplex PCR; the TCRdb copy retains only in-frame clones and omits some. This table has 100,000 or so clones, 88% appearing once. The input for sequencing was peripheral blood, taken on day 0 of AZD1222 vaccination. The origin of the receptors is an adult in good health. Each CDR3 is given with its conserved first and last residue. A D gene is named only where the DNA matches it firmly. Clone size is not always given. Where it is, it says once, few, many or a class for expanded clones.

>NA|NA|TRBV27|TRBJ2-7
CASSLGGQRSSYEQYF
TGTGCCAGCAGTTTAGGAGGGCAGAGAAGCTCCTACGAGCAGTACTTC
>NA|NA|TRBV6-5|TRBJ2-3
CASSIIQRDTQYF
TGTGCCAGCAGTATAATACAGCGGGATACGCAGTATTTT
>NA|NA|TRBV18|TRBJ2-5
CASSLLGSQETQYF
TGTGCCAGCTCACTCTTAGGCTCCCAAGAGACCCAGTACTTC
>NA|NA|TRBV5-4|TRBJ2-7
CASSLEGERYYEQYF
TGTGCCAGCAGCTTGGAGGGGGAACGCTACTACGAGCAGTACTTC
>NA|NA|TRBV2|TRBJ2-7
CASRGNARYEQYF
TGTGCCAGCAGGGGGAATGCGAGATACGAGCAGTACTTC
>NA|NA|TRBV6-6|TRBJ1-5
CASSYPDNQPQHF
TGTGCCAGCAGTTACCCCGATAATCAGCCCCAGCATTTT
>NA|TRBD1|TRBV3-1/TRBV3-2|TRBJ2-1
CASSRRTGKTNEQFF
TGTGCCAGCAGCCGACGGACAGGGAAGACCAATGAGCAGTTCTTC
>NA|NA|TRBV5-1|TRBJ1-4
CASSLDGRGGGGEKLFF
TGCGCCAGCAGCTTGGACGGCCGGGGCGGGGGAGGCGAAAAACTGTTTTTT
>few|NA|TRBV6-5|TRBJ1-2
CASTSGRYGYTF
TGTGCCAGCACATCCGGAAGGTATGGCTACACCTTC
>NA|NA|TRBV6-1|TRBJ1-2
CASSEISGYTF
TGTGCCAGCAGTGAGATAAGCGGCTACACCTTC
>NA|TRBD1|TRBV4-3|TRBJ1-2
CASSQEQGASYGYTF
TGCGCCAGCAGCCAAGAACAGGGGGCCAGCTATGGCTACACCTTC
>NA|NA|TRBV30|TRBJ2-7
CAGRRGYEQYF
TGTGCCGGTCGGCGGGGCTACGAGCAGTACTTC
>NA|NA|TRBV7-9|TRBJ1-2
CASSPGHVGYTF
TGTGCCAGCAGCCCAGGACATGTCGGCTACACCTTC
>NA|TRBD2|TRBV5-6|TRBJ2-2
CASSSGLVTGELFF
TGTGCCAGCAGCTCGGGACTAGTCACCGGGGAGCTGTTTTTT
>NA|NA|TRBV7-2|TRBJ2-1
CASSLGAWDNEQFF
TGTGCCAGCAGCTTAGGGGCTTGGGACAATGAGCAGTTCTTC
>once|NA|TRBV7-6|TRBJ2-3
CASSLGGINTDTQYF
TGTGCCAGCAGCTTAGGGGGGATAAACACAGATACGCAGTATTTT
>NA|NA|TRBV4-2|TRBJ2-2
CASSQGGTINTGELFF
TGTGCCAGCAGCCAAGGCGGGACGATTAACACCGGGGAGCTGTTTTTT
>few|NA|TRBV14|TRBJ1-5
CASSQGNQPQHF
TGTGCCAGCAGCCAGGGGAATCAGCCCCAGCATTTT
>NA|NA|TRBV6-4|TRBJ2-7
CASSDRDNGTAYLSTTPTSYEQYF
TGTGCCAGCAGTGACAGGGACAATGGGACAGCGTACCTATCTACCACACCGACTAGCTACGAGCAGTACTTC
>NA|NA|TRBV4-1|TRBJ1-5
CASSQDNTGVGQPQHF
TGCGCCAGCAGCCAAGATAACACGGGGGTTGGTCAGCCCCAGCATTTT
>NA|TRBD1|TRBV18|TRBJ1-4
CASSPQRTGGHEKLFF
TGTGCCAGCTCACCACAACGAACAGGGGGCCATGAAAAACTGTTTTTT
>NA|TRBD2|TRBV7-2|TRBJ2-3
CASSRGTSGTTDTQYF
TGTGCCAGCAGCCGGGGGACTAGCGGTACCACAGATACGCAGTATTTT
>once|NA|TRBV5-1|TRBJ1-2
CASSAGTVFSNYGYTF
TGCGCCAGCAGCGCCGGGACCGTTTTTTCCAACTATGGCTACACCTTC
>NA|NA|TRBV30|TRBJ1-2
CAWSPSLNGYTF
TGTGCCTGGAGCCCGTCCCTCAATGGCTACACCTTC
>once|NA|TRBV6-2/TRBV6-3|TRBJ1-5
CASSYSLQGRFNQPQHF
TGTGCCAGCAGTTACTCGCTTCAGGGGAGGTTTAATCAGCCCCAGCATTTT
>NA|TRBD1|TRBV30|TRBJ1-2
CASPGQGYGYGYTF
TGTGCCTCACCAGGACAGGGGTATGGGTATGGCTACACCTTC
>NA|NA|TRBV6-1|TRBJ1-6
CASSEFRDNSPLHF
TGTGCCAGCAGTGAATTCAGGGATAATTCACCCCTCCACTTT
>NA|TRBD2|TRBV10-1|TRBJ2-5
CASSETASGGYQETQYF
TGCGCCAGCAGTGAGACGGCTAGCGGGGGGTACCAAGAGACCCAGTACTTC
>NA|NA|TRBV5-1|TRBJ1-4
CASSFDSTNEKLFF
TGCGCCAGCAGCTTCGACTCAACTAATGAAAAACTGTTTTTT
>NA|TRBD2|TRBV7-3|TRBJ2-2
CASSLLAGGTGELFF
TGTGCCAGCAGCTTACTAGCGGGGGGAACCGGGGAGCTGTTTTTT
>once|NA|TRBV6-6|TRBJ2-7
CASLLSGLGPYEQYF
TGTGCCAGCTTACTAAGTGGGCTAGGGCCCTACGAGCAGTACTTC
>NA|NA|TRBV6-6|TRBJ2-7
CASSPVDQAAYEQYF
TGTGCCAGCAGTCCAGTTGACCAGGCGGCCTACGAGCAGTACTTC
>NA|TRBD1|TRBV7-9|TRBJ1-1
CASSLDRGTEAFF
TGTGCCAGCAGCTTAGACAGGGGAACTGAAGCTTTCTTT
>NA|NA|TRBV24-1|TRBJ2-1
CATSEDDNEQFF
TGTGCCACCAGTGAGGACGACAATGAGCAGTTCTTC
>NA|NA|TRBV18|TRBJ2-5
CASSPPKGGSETQYF
TGTGCCAGCTCACCACCAAAAGGGGGGTCAGAGACCCAGTACTTC
>NA|NA|TRBV3-1/TRBV3-2|TRBJ1-3
CASSQGFTLNTIYF
TGTGCCAGCAGCCAAGGTTTCACATTAAACACCATATATTTT
>NA|NA|TRBV18|TRBJ2-7
CASVPGPGTYEQYF
TGTGCCAGCGTCCCGGGACCGGGTACCTACGAGCAGTACTTC
>NA|NA|TRBV7-9|TRBJ2-7
CASSLGWAEQYF
TGTGCCAGCAGCTTAGGGTGGGCCGAGCAGTACTTC
>NA|NA|TRBV2|TRBJ1-5
CASQGSSNQPQHF
TGTGCCAGCCAGGGGAGCAGCAATCAGCCCCAGCATTTT
>NA|TRBD1|TRBV7-3|TRBJ2-1
CASSLRAKPGQIPDEQFF
TGTGCCAGCAGCCTTCGGGCTAAACCGGGACAGATTCCAGATGAGCAGTTCTTC
>few|TRBD1|TRBV5-4|TRBJ2-7
CASSLMGQGNEQYF
TGTGCCAGCAGCTTAATGGGACAGGGCAACGAGCAGTACTTC
>NA|NA|TRBV5-1|TRBJ2-1
CASSWGESYNEQFF
TGCGCCAGCAGCTGGGGGGAGTCCTACAATGAGCAGTTCTTC
>NA|TRBD1|TRBV28|TRBJ2-7
CASRRQGDSYEQYF
TGTGCCAGCCGAAGACAGGGGGATAGCTACGAGCAGTACTTC
>NA|NA|TRBV6-1|TRBJ2-1
CASSEQGNEQFF
TGTGCCAGCAGTGAACAGGGAAATGAGCAGTTCTTC
>NA|TRBD2|TRBV18|TRBJ2-1
CASSPPVGGAGNEQFF
TGTGCCAGCTCACCACCCGTCGGGGGGGCCGGGAATGAGCAGTTCTTC
>few|NA|TRBV9|TRBJ1-2
CASSVEGVGFLSYGYTF
TGTGCCAGCAGCGTAGAAGGGGTGGGGTTTCTTTCCTATGGCTACACCTTC
>NA|NA|TRBV3-1/TRBV3-2|TRBJ2-7
CASSQGPGRSNF
TGTGCCAGCAGCCAAGGGCCGGGACGTAGCAACTTC
>NA|TRBD2|TRBV10-2|TRBJ2-1
CASSETIAGGPSEQFF
TGCGCCAGCAGTGAGACCATAGCGGGGGGGCCTAGTGAGCAGTTCTTC